What follows are 12 T cell receptor beta chains derived from one specimen sequenced in a study of beta chain features in type 1 diabetes. Every isolated RNA sample was fully reverse transcribed, so sequencing captured expressed TCRB transcripts. Here immunoSEQ multiplex PCR was the method, and the copy in TCRdb shows in-frame clones only, minus some. The sample has about 200,000 clones, 11% seen once; the top ten hold 1% to 1.5%. The source material was central memory CD4+ T cells from blood. The origin of the receptors is a man aged 18 to 29 in good health.

This clone was picked up a small number of times. V and J are TRBV19 and TRBJ2-6; 9 nucleotides match TRBD1. V lost 5 bases to trimming and J lost 4 bases; unmatched junction nucleotides: 9. CDR1 is LNHDA and CDR2 is SQIVND in the germline V gene (reference sequence). The CDR3 has 17 residues. The CDR3 here is CASSRGQGVGGANVLTF. The CDR3 coding sequence is TGTGCCAGTAGTCGGGGACAGGGAGTTGGCGGGGCCAACGTCCTGACTTTC.

In this sample, this clone turned up a few times. This chain connects TRBV29-1 to TRBJ1-1; 7 bases line up with TRBD1. From germline, CDR1 is SQVTM and CDR2 ANQGSEA. The CDR3 is 13 residues long. V shed 6 bases, J shed 1 base, and the junction held 5 bases outside the gene matches. The CDR3 here is CSVAGQWNTEAFF. The CDR3 nucleotides read TGCAGCGTAGCGGGACAGTGGAACACTGAAGCTTTCTTT.

The rearrangement joins TRBV10-3 to TRBJ2-3; 7 bases align to TRBD2. Germline V CDR1 and CDR2: ENHRY, SYGVKD. V trimming: 11 bases; J trimming: 5 bases; junction bases outside the gene matches: 4. The length of the CDR3 is 11 residues. The CDR3 DNA reads TGTGCCGGGGGGGGTATAGATACGCAGTATTTT. This encodes CAGGGIDTQYF.

In its sample, this clone was seen a few times. This chain links TRBV6-4 with TRBJ2-3; 8 bases fit TRBD2. Germline values: CDR1 MRHNA, CDR2 SNTAGT. V shed 5 bases, J shed 4 bases, and the junction held 5 bases outside the gene matches. The CDR3 loop spans 14 amino acids. The CDR3 DNA is TGTGCCAGCAGTCGGGAGCGGGAGTCAGATACGCAGTATTTT. Translated, it gives CASSRERESDTQYF.

This clone was recorded a few times. CDR3 nucleotide sequence: TGTGCCATCAGGCCAGGACACTCTGAAACTGAAGCTTTCTTT. Translating gives CAIRPGHSETEAFF. The chain couples TRBV10-3 to TRBJ1-1; D possibly corresponds to TRBD1 (5 bases). Germline CDR1 ENHRY, CDR2 SYGVKD. This CDR3 has 14 amino acids. V lost 6 bases and J 5 bases, leaving 16 bases between the germline ends.

This clone turned up a few times. The chain combines TRBV5-1 with TRBJ2-3; D gene uncertain. The CDR3 contains 17 residues. Trimming removed 1 base at V and 1 base at J, with 16 bases between. Germline V CDR1 and CDR2: SGHRS, YFSETQ. For the CDR3, the DNA is TGCGCCAGCAGCTTGTCCGTTTCTGCTTACCGCACAGATACGCAGTATTTT. Its translation: CASSLSVSAYRTDTQYF.

The genes are TRBV10-3 and TRBJ1-2; no clear D. The V gene lost 10 bases and the J gene lost 6 bases, with 15 bases spanning the gap. The CDR3 sequence is 12 residues long. Germline V CDR1 and CDR2: ENHRY, SYGVKD. CDR3 amino acids: CATTEGIHGYTF. The DNA of the CDR3 is TGTGCCACTACGGAAGGCATTCATGGCTACACCTTC.

This clone appeared many times. J is TRBJ1-2 and V is TRBV7-8, with D possibly matching TRBD1 (6 bases). CDR1 is SGHVS and CDR2 is FQNEAQ in the germline V gene. Trimming shortened V by 4 bases and J by 4 bases, and 22 bases separated the two germline ends. The CDR3 contains 17 residues. For the CDR3, the DNA is TGTGCCAGCAGCTCGACTGTCGGTACAGGGACCGTCTATGGCTACACCTTC. Translated, it gives CASSSTVGTGTVYGYTF.

This clone turned up a few times. Being one base from a much bigger clone, this may be a read error. Other DNA variants within this sample encode the same CDR3. The rearrangement links TRBV5-4 to TRBJ2-5, with D unclear. With 0 bases removed from V and 2 bases from J, the gap between germline ends came to 5 bases. The CDR3 has 13 amino acids. Germline V gene lookup returns CDR1 SGHNT and CDR2 YYREEE (reference sequence). The CDR3 here is CASSLGLQETQYF. CDR3 nucleotide sequence: TGTGCCAGCAGCTTGGGACTGCAAGAGACCCAGTACTTC.

The chain carries TRBV29-1 and TRBJ1-1, with 7 bases lining up with TRBD1. Trimming removed 8 bases from V and 1 base from J; junction bases left unmatched: 7. Germline CDR1 and CDR2: SQVTM and ANQGSEA. The CDR3 totals 13 residues. As DNA, the CDR3 is TGCAGCTTCAACCGGGACAGGAACACTGAAGCTTTCTTT. This encodes CSFNRDRNTEAFF. Full variable domain (remainder filled in from reference TRBV29-1 and TRBJ1-1): SAVISQKPSRDICQRGTSLTIQCQVDSQVTMMFWYRQQPGQSLTLIATANQGSEATYESGFVIDKFPISRPNLTFSTLTVSNMSPEDSSIYLCSFNRDRNTEAFFGQGTRLTVV.

Only a few counts were recorded for this clone. This sequence joins TRBV7-2 and TRBJ2-7; 8 bases agree with TRBD2. Germline lookup yields CDR1 SGHTA and CDR2 FQGNSA. With 3 bases clipped from V and 5 bases from J, the junction kept 12 bases outside the gene matches. This CDR3 is 16 amino acids long. The CDR3 sequence is CASSFRIGTSYDEQYF. As DNA, the CDR3 is TGTGCCAGCAGCTTTCGAATCGGGACTAGTTACGACGAGCAGTACTTC.

This clone was observed a few times. This chain links TRBV30 with TRBJ1-5, with D possibly TRBD1 on 6 matching bases. Germline lookup yields CDR1 GTSNPN and CDR2 SVGIG (reference sequence). The CDR3 is 13 residues long. Trimming pared 2 bases from V and 4 bases from J, leaving 9 bases between. The CDR3, as DNA: TGTGCCTGGAGTTCCCAGGGGAATCAGCCCCAGCATTTT. Translating gives CAWSSQGNQPQHF.